This T cell receptor (beta chain) was profiled in a study of robustness of blood B and T cell sequencing (dated by TCRdb to between 2018 and 2020). For the study in its entirety: The study aimed to determine how much peripheral blood is needed to reliably characterize an individual's TCRbeta and IgG repertoires. TCRbeta and IgG repertoires were quantified in each of the ten or so independently drawn blood samples. Two replicate TCRbeta cDNA libraries were prepared from one shared RNA pool from a single 10 ml draw, serving as technical replicates. Study-wide findings and limitations: Evidence of cross-contamination, likely caused by batch processing, was seen in one pair of TCRbeta libraries, and the UMI-sequence pairs shared between the two libraries were removed. The 1,000 most abundant TCRbeta clonotypes from the pooled draws were found in every single 10 ml sample. Pooling tubes did not increase the overlap of rare TCRbeta clonotypes, which implies that much larger blood volumes would be needed to capture rare TCRbeta clonotypes. Immediate fractionation was required for EDTA tubes, so the use of EDTA tubes in multi-site collections was limited. Coverage of the top 10,000 TCRbeta clonotypes approached saturation when 3 or 4 tubes (30-40 ml blood) were combined. Of the top 10,000 TCRbeta clonotypes in one technical replicate library, around 94% were also found in the other technical replicate library. TCRbeta rarefaction curves did not fully plateau, suggesting under-sequencing or many low-abundance clonotypes.

Receptor amplification or capture employed PCR. Sequenced using an Illumina MiSeq. SMARTScribe reverse transcriptase and a 5' template-switch oligo, by which a universal priming site was added, were used for cDNA synthesis. A 12-nucleotide random unique molecular identifier (UMI) was carried by the template-switch oligo, and each cDNA molecule was tagged with this UMI. During reverse transcription, TCRbeta transcripts were targeted by chain-specific reverse primers. Uracil DNA glycosylase treatment removed residual template-switch adapters, and cDNA was purified with a Qiagen MinElute kit. The first PCR used KAPA HiFi HotStart ReadyMix for roughly 22 cycles, split across four 50 ul reactions with step-out primers. First-round PCR products were gel-purified before further amplification. Illumina Nextera adapters were attached in a second roughly 8-cycle PCR, after which libraries were purified and pooled. A 50-nucleotide 5' read captured the UMI barcode for each TCRbeta molecule. Concerning the study's data processing: The MIGEC toolkit was used to group reads by UMI into consensus reads. Forward and reverse consensus reads were merged with PEAR to produce final reads. Identical UMI-sequence pairs shared across libraries were treated as cross-sample contamination and removed by a custom decontamination script. MIGMAP, a wrapper around IgBLAST, was used to carry out V(D)J assignment and CDR3 extraction. A TCR clonotype was defined by an identical V gene, J gene and CDR3 amino acid sequence; no sequencing was done for CDR1 and CDR2. TCRdb trimmed public reads at Q25 via fastp, called clones via MiXCR and kept in-frame beta chains. Under each unique CDR3 protein, matching rows form one entry showing the most common genes and DNA. These V and J calls derive from TCRdb rather than the authors' analysis. Within this sample are more than 1,500 distinct CDR3 sequences, with 56% of them counted one time only. Clones ranked in the top ten supply approximately 37% of the sample.

About this clonotype itself: The antigen this receptor binds is unknown. No much larger clone exists at a distance of one base, and base qualities are not known.

TCRbeta repertoires were measured from mRNA instead of genomic DNA, an approach that captures expressed receptors. Leukocytes from the buffy coat were collected into Trizol, and RNA was extracted using the Direct-zol RNA MiniPrep Plus kit with no cell sorting. EDTA blood tubes were centrifuged immediately at 4°C to separate plasma, buffy coat and red blood cells. The CDR3 runs 11 amino acids, cysteine and phenylalanine included. The read is trimmed to its CDR3 DNA, 33 bases read in frame from base 1. V drops 5 bases and J drops 6 bases, leaving 6 bases in between. The germline V gene (reference sequence) supplies CDR1 SEHNR and CDR2 FQNEAQ.

The sample taken for sequencing was peripheral blood. Recombination linked TRBV7-9 to TRBJ2-3; possibly the D gene is TRBD2, per 5 matching bases. This TCR was sampled from a human donor in good health. The DNA sequence reads TGTGCCAGCAGCCGGGGTGATACGCAGTATTTT. Its protein product is CASSRGDTQYF.